The source of this T cell receptor beta chain is a study of shared clonotypes between healthy human individuals. The study's findings and limits: An expected dependence of interdonor clonotype sharing on sequencing depth was noted.

As regards this clone: Its target is not known.

Sequenced by immunoSEQ multiplex PCR; TCRdb stores in-frame clones only, minus some. The sample has roughly 640,000 clones; about 74% are singletons. The germline V gene has CDR1 LNHNV and CDR2 YYDKDF (reference sequence). The CDR3 has 15 amino acids. V lost 0 bases and J lost 9, with 17 bases in between. J is TRBJ1-2 and V is TRBV15; no definite D call. This sequence originates from a woman in her thirties in good health. Source material: memory CD4+ T cells sorted from blood. Subset meaning: CD45RA-negative fraction. CDR3 sequence reads: CATSRDTGRIGSYTF. In nucleotides, the CDR3 is TGTGCCACCAGCAGAGATACGGGAAGGATTGGTAGCTACACCTTC.